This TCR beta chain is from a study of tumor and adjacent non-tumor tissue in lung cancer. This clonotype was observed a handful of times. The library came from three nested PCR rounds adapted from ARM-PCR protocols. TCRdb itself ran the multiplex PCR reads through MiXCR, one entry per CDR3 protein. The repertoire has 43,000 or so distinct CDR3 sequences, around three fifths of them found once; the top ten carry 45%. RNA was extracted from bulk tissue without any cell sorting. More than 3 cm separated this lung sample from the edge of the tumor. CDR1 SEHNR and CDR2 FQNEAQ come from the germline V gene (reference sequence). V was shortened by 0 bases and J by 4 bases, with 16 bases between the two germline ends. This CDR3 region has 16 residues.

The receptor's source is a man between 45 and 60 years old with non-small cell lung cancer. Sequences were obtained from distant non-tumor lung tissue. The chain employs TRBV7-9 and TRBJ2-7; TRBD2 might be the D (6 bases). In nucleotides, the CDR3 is TGTGCCAGCAGCTTAGCTGGAGGGTTATCAACTTACGAGCAGTACTTC. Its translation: CASSLAGGLSTYEQYF.